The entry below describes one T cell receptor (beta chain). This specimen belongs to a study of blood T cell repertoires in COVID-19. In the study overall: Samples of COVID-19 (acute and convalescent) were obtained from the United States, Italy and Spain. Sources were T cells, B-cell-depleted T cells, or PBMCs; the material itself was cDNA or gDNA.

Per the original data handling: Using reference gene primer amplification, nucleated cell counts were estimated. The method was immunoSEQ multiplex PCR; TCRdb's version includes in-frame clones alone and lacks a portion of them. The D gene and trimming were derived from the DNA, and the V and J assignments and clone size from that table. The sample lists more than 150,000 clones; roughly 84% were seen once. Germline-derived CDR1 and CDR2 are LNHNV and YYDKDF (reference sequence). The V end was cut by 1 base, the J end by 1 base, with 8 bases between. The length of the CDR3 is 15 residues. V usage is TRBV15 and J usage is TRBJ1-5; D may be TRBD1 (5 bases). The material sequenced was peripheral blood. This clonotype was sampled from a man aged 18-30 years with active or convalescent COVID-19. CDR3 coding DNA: TGTGCCACCAGCAGAGGGGGCTTGAGCAATCAGCCCCAGCATTTT. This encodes CATSRGGLSNQPQHF. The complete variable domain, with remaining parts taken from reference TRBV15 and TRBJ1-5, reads DAMVIQNPRYQVTQFGKPVTLSCSQTLNHNVMYWYQQKSSQAPKLLFHYYDKDFNNEADTPDNFQSRRPNTSFCFLDIRSPGLGDTAMYLCATSRGGLSNQPQHFGDGTRLSIL.